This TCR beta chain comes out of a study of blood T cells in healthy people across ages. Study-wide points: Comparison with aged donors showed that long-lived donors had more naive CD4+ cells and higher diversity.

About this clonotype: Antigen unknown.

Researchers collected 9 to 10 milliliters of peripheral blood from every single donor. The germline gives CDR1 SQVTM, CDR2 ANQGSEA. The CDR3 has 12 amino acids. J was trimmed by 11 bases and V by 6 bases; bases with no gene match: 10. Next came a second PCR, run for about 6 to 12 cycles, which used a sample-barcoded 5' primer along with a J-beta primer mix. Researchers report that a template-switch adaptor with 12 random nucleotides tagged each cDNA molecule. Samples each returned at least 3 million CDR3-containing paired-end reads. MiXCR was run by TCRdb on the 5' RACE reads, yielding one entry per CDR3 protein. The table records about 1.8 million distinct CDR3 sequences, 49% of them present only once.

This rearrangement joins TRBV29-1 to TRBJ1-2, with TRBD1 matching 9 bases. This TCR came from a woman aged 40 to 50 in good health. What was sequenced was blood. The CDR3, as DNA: TGCAGCGTCGACAGGGACAGGGACCGTTACACCTTC. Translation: CSVDRDRDRYTF.